This is a list of T cell receptor beta chains from one sample in a study of cytomegalovirus exposure and HLA in healthy donors. Some clones are missing from TCRdb's copy, which holds only in-frame ones; the method was immunoSEQ multiplex PCR. The sample includes some 130,000 clones, roughly 90% seen only once; the top ten take about 6%. Sequencing was carried out using PBMCs. These receptors came from a woman between 18 and 30 years old in good health and CMV-seropositive. Both conserved end residues are trimmed from each CDR3. Each record gives: V gene, J gene, CDR3 length, CDR3 protein.

V: TRBV29-1; J: TRBJ2-2; length: 11; CDR3: SVEPGFTGELF
V: TRBV4-1; J: TRBJ2-7; length: 13; CDR3: ASSQGVAGVYEQY
V: TRBV15; J: TRBJ2-1; length: 12; CDR3: ATSRDRVGNEQF
V: TRBV6-5; J: TRBJ2-5; length: 12; CDR3: ASSYFPAGGTQY
V: TRBV5-6; J: TRBJ1-3; length: 13; CDR3: ASSSAPSSGNTIY
V: TRBV7-6; J: TRBJ1-2; length: 13; CDR3: ASSPENGEQRGYT
V: TRBV6-1; J: TRBJ1-4; length: 11; CDR3: ASRRIPSEKLF
V: TRBV11-2; J: TRBJ2-3; length: 13; CDR3: ASSMDSWPTDTQY
V: TRBV6-5; J: TRBJ1-4; length: 12; CDR3: ASKTGWSNEKLF
V: TRBV5-1; J: TRBJ1-2; length: 13; CDR3: ASSLATTGTSGYT
V: TRBV11-3; J: TRBJ2-7; length: 14; CDR3: ASSSPISTGDYEQY
V: TRBV7-9; J: TRBJ1-3; length: 14; CDR3: ASSWTGGDSGNTIY
V: TRBV15; J: TRBJ1-1; length: 10; CDR3: ATSAGYTEAF
V: TRBV6-5; J: TRBJ1-1; length: 12; CDR3: ASSLSGKNAEAF